This T cell receptor beta chain was captured by sequencing in a study of cytomegalovirus exposure and HLA in healthy donors. With regard to this clone: As yet, its antigen is unknown.

Regarding donors, all were healthy bone marrow donors. 60 Vbeta and 13 Jbeta primers were used in PCR. Clones were sequenced by immunoSEQ multiplex PCR, and TCRdb holds only the in-frame ones, with some missing. The sample yields 150,000 to 200,000 clones, 80% to 85% seen once. With V trimmed by 5 bases and J by 0 bases, 5 bases remained unmatched. The CDR3 spans 17 residues. From germline, CDR1 is MNHEY and CDR2 SMNVEV (reference sequence). Whole-study results and caveats: Reported performance of the classifier showed diagnosis of cytomegalovirus status with high specificity and sensitivity.

This chain links TRBV27 with TRBJ2-6; 9 bases are shared with TRBD2. This TCR came from a woman aged 50 to 60 in good health and CMV-seropositive. Sequenced input: PBMCs. The DNA for the CDR3 is TGTGCCAGCAGTGATCGCGGGGGGGACTCTGGGGCCAACGTCCTGACTTTC. Translated: CASSDRGGDSGANVLTF.